A selection of T cell receptor beta chains follows, all from one sample in a study of beta chain features in type 1 diabetes. Generated by immunoSEQ multiplex PCR, the TCRdb table keeps only in-frame clones and is missing some. Here the sample spans 150,000 to 200,000 clones, roughly 9% being singletons. Sequencing used central memory CD4+ T cells from blood. The receptors were sampled from a woman aged 30 to 39 with type 1 diabetes. Both conserved end residues are part of each CDR3. D genes are given only for firm matches. For some rows the clone size is stated as once, few or many, or as a class when expanded; others skip it.

d_gene,abundance,j_gene,v_gene,CDR3aa,CDR3nt
NA,many,TRBJ2-3,TRBV20-1,CSFGGPDTQYF,TGCAGTTTCGGGGGTCCAGATACGCAGTATTTT
TRBD2,few,TRBJ2-1,TRBV2,CASRMTSGGHNEQFF,TGTGCCAGCAGGATGACTAGCGGGGGACACAATGAGCAGTTCTTC
NA,few,TRBJ1-1,TRBV19,CASRNFETGKNTEAFF,TGTGCCAGTAGGAATTTCGAAACAGGGAAGAACACTGAAGCTTTCTTT
NA,NA,TRBJ1-2,TRBV18,CASSGAQGEYGYTF,TGTGCCAGCTCAGGCGCTCAAGGAGAATATGGCTACACCTTC
NA,NA,TRBJ2-1,TRBV19,CASSTGDEQFF,TGTGCCAGTAGTACAGGGGATGAGCAGTTCTTC
TRBD1,NA,TRBJ2-1,TRBV7-9,CASSLARQGDSYNEQFF,TGTGCCAGCAGCTTGGCCCGACAGGGGGATTCCTACAATGAGCAGTTCTTC
TRBD2,few,TRBJ2-1,TRBV5-1,CASSLTMTSGSPDEQFF,TGCGCCAGCAGCTTAACGATGACTAGCGGGAGTCCTGATGAGCAGTTCTTC
NA,NA,TRBJ1-2,TRBV7-9,CASSLDPGSDGYTF,TGTGCCAGCAGCTTAGATCCAGGGTCTGATGGCTACACCTTC
TRBD1,few,TRBJ1-5,TRBV2,CASSGGQGNQPQHF,TGTGCCAGCAGTGGGGGACAGGGAAATCAGCCCCAGCATTTT
NA,NA,TRBJ1-1,TRBV18,CASSPILNEAFF,TGTGCCAGCTCGCCTATCCTCAATGAAGCTTTCTTT
TRBD1,few,TRBJ2-3,TRBV2,CASSESDRGTDTQYF,TGTGCCAGCAGTGAATCGGACAGGGGCACAGATACGCAGTATTTT
NA,NA,TRBJ2-7,TRBV19,CASMSAGRSYEQYF,TGTGCCAGTATGTCGGCCGGGAGATCCTACGAGCAGTACTTC
NA,NA,TRBJ1-1,TRBV6-5,CASSYSQSRRGFF,TGTGCCAGCAGTTACTCGCAGTCCAGGAGGGGTTTCTTT
NA,few,TRBJ1-2,TRBV12-5,CASGLETGGYTF,TGTGCTAGTGGATTAGAAACGGGTGGCTACACCTTC
NA,few,TRBJ1-1,TRBV9,CASSVVSGDSEAFF,TGTGCCAGCAGCGTAGTCTCGGGGGATTCTGAAGCTTTCTTT
NA,NA,TRBJ2-1,TRBV11-2,CASSFASGSYNEQFF,TGTGCCAGCAGCTTCGCCAGCGGGTCCTACAATGAGCAGTTCTTC
NA,NA,TRBJ2-7,TRBV19,CASSSGQNPYEQYF,TGTGCCAGTAGTTCCGGACAGAACCCCTACGAGCAGTACTTC
NA,NA,TRBJ2-4,TRBV7-8,CASSPKIGETTAKNIQYF,TGTGCCAGCAGCCCTAAAATTGGAGAGACTACTGCCAAAAACATTCAGTACTTC
TRBD1,NA,TRBJ1-5,TRBV7-9,CASSLLSGQRQHF,TGTGCCAGCAGCTTATTGTCGGGACAGAGACAGCATTTT
TRBD1,few,TRBJ1-1,TRBV29-1,CSVYRGINTEAFF,TGCAGCGTATACAGGGGCATTAACACTGAAGCTTTCTTT
TRBD1,NA,TRBJ1-1,TRBV5-8,CASSLGDREVTEAFF,TGTGCCAGCAGCTTGGGGGACAGGGAGGTTACTGAAGCTTTCTTT
NA,few,TRBJ1-1,TRBV27,CASSYRVDTEAFF,TGTGCCAGCAGTTACAGGGTGGACACTGAAGCTTTCTTT
TRBD2,NA,TRBJ2-1,TRBV5-1,CASSLTTSGAYNEQFF,TGCGCCAGCAGCCTGACGACTAGCGGGGCCTACAATGAGCAGTTCTTC
NA,few,TRBJ2-5,TRBV6-6,CAISEGHQRETQYF,TGTGCCATCAGTGAGGGACACCAAAGGGAGACCCAGTACTTC
TRBD1,NA,TRBJ1-2,TRBV5-1,CASGPGQNAGSYGYTF,TGCGCCAGCGGTCCGGGACAGAATGCGGGTAGCTATGGCTACACCTTC
TRBD1,many,TRBJ2-7,TRBV11-3,CASSFYRGDPYEQYF,TGTGCCAGCAGCTTTTACAGGGGGGATCCCTACGAGCAGTACTTC
NA,few,TRBJ1-2,TRBV28,CASSQNTESYGYTF,TGTGCCAGCAGCCAAAATACGGAGAGCTATGGCTACACCTTC
NA,NA,TRBJ2-5,TRBV14,CASSLQGPETQYF,TGTGCCAGCAGCCTCCAGGGTCCGGAGACCCAGTACTTC
NA,few,TRBJ2-7,TRBV28,CASGGAPFYEQYF,TGTGCCAGTGGGGGCGCGCCATTCTACGAGCAGTACTTC
TRBD1,few,TRBJ1-1,TRBV7-3,CATKDRANTEAFF,TGTGCCACCAAAGACAGGGCAAACACTGAAGCTTTCTTT
NA,few,TRBJ2-1,TRBV5-4,CASSLWIAADEQFF,TGTGCCAGCAGCTTGTGGATTGCGGCCGATGAGCAGTTCTTC
NA,few,TRBJ1-1,TRBV7-3,CASSLVGGHTEAFF,TGTGCCAGCAGCTTGGTCGGGGGGCACACTGAAGCTTTCTTT
NA,few,TRBJ1-2,TRBV4-2,CASSQDETDHYGYTF,TGTGCCAGCAGCCAAGATGAGACAGACCACTATGGCTACACCTTC
TRBD2,few,TRBJ2-3,TRBV4-1,CASSLVWGGRTSSTDTQYF,TGCGCCAGCAGCCTCGTTTGGGGCGGGAGGACATCTAGCACAGATACGCAGTATTTT
NA,NA,TRBJ2-3,TRBV19,CASSIPGRRPLGRDTQYF,TGTGCCAGTAGTATCCCTGGACGGCGTCCTCTTGGGAGAGATACGCAGTATTTT
TRBD2,few,TRBJ2-1,TRBV4-2,CASSQDVGTSGIYNEQFF,TGTGCCAGCAGCCAAGATGTGGGGACTAGCGGGATTTACAATGAGCAGTTCTTC
TRBD2,few,TRBJ2-1,TRBV4-1,CASSRGLADNEQFF,TGCGCCAGCAGCCGGGGACTAGCGGACAATGAGCAGTTCTTC
TRBD1,NA,TRBJ2-7,TRBV5-4,CASSRNGGTGAYEQYF,TGTGCCAGCAGCAGAAACGGAGGGACAGGGGCCTACGAGCAGTACTTC
TRBD1,few,TRBJ2-1,TRBV5-1,CASSFLPGQGGSEQFF,TGCGCCAGCAGCTTTCTTCCGGGACAGGGCGGGAGTGAGCAGTTCTTC
NA,few,TRBJ2-7,TRBV6-6,CASNPGDSYEQYF,TGTGCCAGCAACCCGGGTGATTCCTACGAGCAGTACTTC
NA,few,TRBJ1-2,TRBV27,CASSFGGGVGYTF,TGTGCCAGCAGTTTCGGGGGTGGGGTTGGCTACACCTTC
NA,NA,TRBJ1-1,TRBV30,CAWSLNRNTEAFF,TGTGCCTGGAGCCTTAATAGGAACACTGAAGCTTTCTTT
NA,NA,TRBJ1-4,TRBV27,CASSIYEGIGKLFF,TGTGCCAGCAGTATCTACGAGGGTATTGGGAAACTGTTTTTT
TRBD2,NA,TRBJ2-5,TRBV9,CASSPGTSGRYETQYF,TGTGCCAGCAGCCCAGGGACTAGCGGGAGATATGAGACCCAGTACTTC
NA,few,TRBJ1-2,TRBV29-1,CSVEEGANNGYTF,TGCAGCGTTGAAGAGGGGGCGAATAATGGCTACACCTTC
TRBD2,few,TRBJ2-1,TRBV19,CASRIGLASDEQFF,TGTGCCAGTAGAATCGGACTAGCTAGCGATGAGCAGTTCTTC
TRBD2,few,TRBJ2-1,TRBV19,CASSIGGRAGDNNEQFF,TGTGCCAGTAGTATAGGGGGCCGGGCGGGAGATAACAATGAGCAGTTCTTC
NA,NA,TRBJ2-5,TRBV5-4,CASSPDSSGETQYF,TGTGCCAGCAGCCCGGACAGCTCGGGTGAGACCCAGTACTTC
NA,few,TRBJ1-2,TRBV7-6,CASSLAGRDGYTF,TGTGCCAGCAGCTTAGCGGGCAGGGATGGCTACACCTTC
TRBD2,few,TRBJ2-1,TRBV13,CASSLGAGGIYNEQFF,TGTGCCAGCAGCTTAGGAGCGGGGGGGATCTACAATGAGCAGTTCTTC
TRBD2,many,TRBJ2-7,TRBV5-4,CASSHGSLSGSFAEQYF,TGTGCCAGCAGCCATGGTTCATTGAGCGGGAGTTTTGCCGAGCAGTACTTC
TRBD1,NA,TRBJ1-2,TRBV18,CASSPAGTVLGYGYTF,TGTGCCAGCTCACCAGCCGGGACAGTGTTAGGCTATGGCTACACCTTC
TRBD1,few,TRBJ2-1,TRBV29-1,CSVATGGSNNEQFF,TGCAGCGTCGCGACAGGGGGCAGTAACAATGAGCAGTTCTTC